The clone carrying this T cell receptor beta chain has more than one count but fewer than ten. The target antigen is unknown. Trimming removed 0 bases at V and 7 bases at J, with 12 bases between. Germline V CDR1 and CDR2: LNHNV, YYDKDF (reference sequence). This CDR3 spans 15 amino acids. A universal primer site was added by template switching, and unique molecular identifiers were carried by the cDNA. TCRdb re-called the 5' RACE reads with MiXCR, one entry per CDR3 protein. The data show 250,000 to 350,000 distinct CDR3 sequences, more than 6.5% seen once. This record belongs to a study of identical twins. General study results and limits: With beta out-of-frame sequences, excess sharing by twins was weaker.

These data also featured in a second study, about yellow fever vaccine responses in identical twins.

The chain uses TRBV15 and TRBJ2-2; D unresolved. Sequencing used memory (CD45RO+) T cells sorted from blood. This clonotype was obtained from a woman aged 18 to 35 in good health. The CDR3 here is CATSRDVGKSGELFF. CDR3 in DNA: TGTGCCACCAGCAGAGATGTAGGGAAAAGCGGGGAGCTGTTTTTT. Supplemented by reference TRBV15 and TRBJ2-2, the full variable domain reads DAMVIQNPRYQVTQFGKPVTLSCSQTLNHNVMYWYQQKSSQAPKLLFHYYDKDFNNEADTPDNFQSRRPNTSFCFLDIRSPGLGDTAMYLCATSRDVGKSGELFFGEGSRLTVL.